This T cell receptor (beta chain) was identified in a study of CD4+ T cells in melanoma. Study conclusions and caveats: In melanoma, neoantigen-specific CD4+ T cells reportedly differed in differentiation state. CD8+ T cell, macrophage and B cell function reportedly correlated with neoantigen-specific CD4+ T cells.

TCRdb's copy holds only in-frame clones and misses some; the assay was immunoSEQ multiplex PCR. There are approximately 16,000 clones in the sample; 62% occur only once, and roughly 14% lies in the top ten. About this clone: Antigen: not known.

Sequenced sample: cells from a culture (not recorded whether cultured in vitro). This TCR was sampled from a human donor with melanoma.

The chain's CDR3 is CASSVRVPPYEQYF. DNA of the CDR3: TGTGCCAGCAGTGTGAGGGTTCCCCCCTACGAGCAGTACTTC. The chain links TRBV6-1 to TRBJ2-7, with a possible D match to TRBD2 (5 bases). The germline V gene encodes CDR1 MNHNS and CDR2 SASEGT. This CDR3 spans 14 amino acids. V was clipped by 4 bases and J by 2 bases, with 12 bases between them.